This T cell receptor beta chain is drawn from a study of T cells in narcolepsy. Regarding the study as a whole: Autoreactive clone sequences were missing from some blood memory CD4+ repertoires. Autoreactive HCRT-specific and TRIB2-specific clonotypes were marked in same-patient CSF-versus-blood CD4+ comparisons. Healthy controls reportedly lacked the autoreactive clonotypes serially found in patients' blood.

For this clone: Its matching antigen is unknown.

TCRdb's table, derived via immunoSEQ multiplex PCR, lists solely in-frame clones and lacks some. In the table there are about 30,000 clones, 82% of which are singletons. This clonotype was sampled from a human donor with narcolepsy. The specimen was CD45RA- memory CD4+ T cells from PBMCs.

CDR3 loop: CSVERTVGFSVTEAFF. In DNA, the CDR3 is TGCAGCGTTGAACGGACAGTGGGCTTCTCGGTCACTGAAGCTTTCTTT. The V gene is TRBV29-1, the J gene TRBJ1-1; TRBD1 is a possible D gene (6 bases). With 2 bases removed from V and 4 bases from J, the gap between germline ends came to 20 bases. Germline V CDR1 and CDR2: SQVTM, ANQGSEA. The CDR3 spans 16 residues.